These 7 T cell receptor beta chains were all obtained from the same sample, sequenced in a study of blood T cell repertoires in COVID-19. Libraries were prepared by immunoSEQ multiplex PCR; TCRdb keeps only in-frame clonotypes and omits some of them. The sample includes approximately 99,000 clones, around 86% of them seen just once. The sequenced sample consisted of peripheral blood. The receptor source for this set is a woman in her sixties or seventies with acute or convalescent COVID-19.

This sequence joins TRBV6-5 and TRBJ2-5, with no clear D. Trimming left V 5 bases short and J 7 bases short, with 17 bases between. The germline V gene has CDR1 MNHEY and CDR2 SVGAGI. CDR3 length: 14 residues. This chain's CDR3 is CASSPRVHLGTQYF. The CDR3 DNA reads as TGTGCCAGCAGTCCCCGGGTCCATCTGGGGACCCAGTACTTC.

V gene TRBV6-5 combines with J gene TRBJ2-2; D call uncertain. Germline-derived CDR1 and CDR2 are MNHEY and SVGAGI. Trimming cost V 0 bases and J 5 bases, with 4 bases left between them. This CDR3 is built from 13 residues. The CDR3 is CASSYSITGELFF. The DNA for the CDR3 is TGTGCCAGCAGTTACTCTATAACCGGGGAGCTGTTTTTT.

This clone appeared a single time. The chain employs TRBV6-1 and TRBJ2-4; TRBD1 is a possible D gene (6 bases). In germline, CDR1 is MNHNS, CDR2 SASEGT. V dropped 2 bases and J dropped 1 base, with 9 bases sitting between them. The length of the CDR3 is 15 residues. CDR3 in DNA: TGTGCCAGCAGTGAACCGCAGGGGGCCAAAAACATTCAGTACTTC. Translation: CASSEPQGAKNIQYF.

V gene TRBV29-1 combines with J gene TRBJ2-1; 7 bases agree with TRBD1. V was clipped by 8 bases and J by 8 bases; unmatched bases: 12. Germline CDR1 is SQVTM and CDR2 is ANQGSEA. This CDR3 spans 13 amino acids. The CDR3 DNA is TGCAGCACAAGGGCAGGGGGAAAGGATGAGCAGTTCTTC. Protein sequence: CSTRAGGKDEQFF.

The count of this clone is one. The chain combines TRBV6-6 with TRBJ2-3, with D possibly matching TRBD1 (6 bases). The V end lost 4 bases, the J end lost 0 bases, and 14 bases lay between the germline ends. The CDR3 is 16 residues long. Germline CDR1 and CDR2: MNHNY and SVGAGI (reference sequence). CDR3 residues: CASSSGARASTDTQYF. Here the CDR3 DNA reads TGTGCCAGCAGTTCAGGGGCCAGAGCTAGCACAGATACGCAGTATTTT.

The V and J genes are TRBV2 and TRBJ2-7; no clear D. The V gene lost 6 bases and the J gene lost 4 bases, with 7 bases spanning the gap. Germline CDR1 reads SNHLY; CDR2 reads FYNNEI. The CDR3 has 11 residues. CDR3 loop: CASSQQYEQYF. DNA of the CDR3: TGTGCCAGCAGCCAACAGTACGAGCAGTACTTC.

The rearrangement links TRBV20-1 to TRBJ1-2, with D maybe TRBD1 (5 bases). The CDR3 spans 11 residues. Germline loops: CDR1 DFQATT, CDR2 SNEGSKA (reference sequence). The V gene lost 4 bases and the J gene lost 13 bases, with 16 bases spanning the gap. CDR3 protein: CSATGHVLFTF. The CDR3 bases are TGCAGTGCTACCGGACATGTCCTATTCACCTTC.